What follows are 17 T cell receptor beta chains derived from one specimen sequenced in a study of T cells in Graves' hyperthyroidism and ophthalmopathy. The CDR3 regions of TCR beta were amplified from RNA transcripts. With the HTBI primer set, the TCR CDR3 went through a first round of RT-PCR. MiXCR was run by TCRdb on the multiplex PCR reads, yielding one entry per CDR3 protein. The sample has 400,000 to 500,000 distinct CDR3 sequences, roughly 14% seen once; the top ten hold roughly 13%. The sequencing sample was made of blood. The receptors originated from a man between 18 and 29 years old with Graves' ophthalmopathy.

This clonotype was seen more than once but under ten times. Lacking the conserved final phenylalanine or tryptophan, this CDR3 likely reflects a read error. J is TRBJ1-1 and V is TRBV7-2; D gene ambiguous. The V and J ends lost 1 base and 4 bases respectively, with 10 bases between them. Germline values: CDR1 SGHTA, CDR2 FQGNSA. This CDR3 region has 14 residues. CDR3 in amino acids: CASSLDHQLTEAFL. The CDR3 DNA follows: TGTGCCAGCAGCTTAGATCATCAGCTCACTGAAGCTTTCCTT.

The chain couples TRBV7-6 to TRBJ2-1, with 9 bases lining up with TRBD1. Trimming removed 1 base from V and 5 bases from J; junction bases left unmatched: 6. Germline assignment: CDR1 SGHVS and CDR2 FNYEAQ. The CDR3 contains 16 residues. The CDR3 nucleotides are TGTGCCAGCAGCTTAGGGTGGACAGGGGTAAACAATGAGCAGTTCTTC. Translated, it gives CASSLGWTGVNNEQFF.

This clonotype was seen repeatedly, ten times or more. The rearrangement links TRBV20-1 to TRBJ2-1; no definite D call. V lost 0 bases and J lost 5, with 11 bases in between. The CDR3 is made up of 14 amino acids. Per the germline V gene, CDR1 is DFQATT and CDR2 is SNEGSKA (reference sequence). CDR3: CSARDLPADNEQFF. The CDR3 coding sequence is TGCAGTGCTAGAGATCTTCCGGCTGACAATGAGCAGTTCTTC.

This clonotype has ten or more counts. The CDR3 DNA sequence: TGCGCCAGCAGCCCCACCCCGGAGAACACTGAAGCTTTCTTT. It translates to CASSPTPENTEAFF. The chain recombines TRBV5-1 with TRBJ1-1, with D unresolved. The CDR3 length is 14 residues. Between the trimmed V and J ends, which lost 4 bases and 1 base, there was a span of 11 bases. Germline values: CDR1 SGHRS, CDR2 YFSETQ. Together with reference TRBV5-1 and TRBJ1-1, the CDR3 gives the full variable domain: KAGVTQTPRYLIKTRGQQVTLSCSPISGHRSVSWYQQTPGQGLQFLFEYFSETQRNKGNFPGRFSGRQFSNSRSEMNVSTLELGDSALYLCASSPTPENTEAFFGQGTRLTVV.

This sequence joins TRBV11-2 and TRBJ2-2, with TRBD2 identical over 12 bases. The junction had 3 bases not matched to a gene; V was cut back by 5 bases and J by 2 bases. Per the germline V gene, CDR1 is SGHAT and CDR2 is FQNNGV. This CDR3 region has 16 residues. The CDR3 protein is CASSRTSGVNTGELFF. DNA for the CDR3: TGTGCCAGCAGCAGGACTAGCGGGGTAAACACCGGGGAGCTGTTTTTT.

This clonotype showed up many times. This rearrangement joins TRBV19 to TRBJ2-7, with a weak D call TRBD1 (5 bases). This CDR3 is built from 12 residues. V was cut by 11 bases and J by 3 bases, with 14 bases left in between. The germline gives CDR1 LNHDA, CDR2 SQIVND (reference sequence). The chain's CDR3 is CASRGRGYEQYF. In DNA, the CDR3 is TGTGCCTCACGAGGAAGGGGCTACGAGCAGTACTTC.

This clonotype was observed many times. The rearrangement links TRBV19 to TRBJ2-5, with 10 bases aligning to TRBD1. CDR1 is LNHDA and CDR2 is SQIVND in the germline V gene (reference sequence). This CDR3 contains 15 residues. The ends lost 3 bases at V and 3 bases at J; junction bases unmatched: 4. This chain's CDR3 is CASSILGTGEETQYF. The CDR3 nucleotides read TGTGCCAGTAGTATCCTCGGGACAGGGGAAGAGACCCAGTACTTC.

A single count supports this clonotype. The V and J genes are TRBV30 and TRBJ2-6; D is unclear. The CDR3 is 15 residues long. Trimming left V 5 bases short and J 0 bases short, with 11 bases between. Germline V gives CDR1 GTSNPN, CDR2 SVGIG (reference sequence). The CDR3 loop is CAWEPFGSGANVLTF. The DNA for the CDR3 is TGTGCCTGGGAACCTTTTGGCTCTGGGGCCAACGTCCTGACTTTC.

The J gene is TRBJ2-1, the V gene TRBV18; TRBD2 aligns across 11 bases. After removal of 1 base from V and 3 bases from J, the junction contained 5 bases not matched to a gene. Germline V gene lookup returns CDR1 KGHSH and CDR2 LQKENI. CDR3 length: 17 residues. The CDR3 DNA reads TGTGCCAGCTCACCACTTCTAGCGGGAGGTGGCTACAATGAGCAGTTCTTC. Its protein product is CASSPLLAGGGYNEQFF. Full variable domain (missing parts from reference TRBV18 and TRBJ2-1): NAGVMQNPRHLVRRRGQEARLRCSPMKGHSHVYWYRQLPEEGLKFMVYLQKENIIDESGMPKERFSAEFPKEGPSILRIQQVVRGDSAAYFCASSPLLAGGGYNEQFFGPGTRLTVL.

This clonotype was seen at least ten times. The chain recombines TRBV19 with TRBJ2-1; D not resolved. The V gene lost 2 bases and the J gene lost 4 bases, with 12 bases spanning the gap. Germline V gene sequence: CDR1 LNHDA, CDR2 SQIVND (reference sequence). This CDR3 is 15 amino acids long. CDR3 in amino acids: CASSIRVGDYNEQFF. CDR3 sequence (DNA): TGTGCCAGTAGTATAAGGGTTGGCGATTACAATGAGCAGTTCTTC. The full variable domain, rest sourced from reference TRBV19 and TRBJ2-1, is DGGITQSPKYLFRKEGQNVTLSCEQNLNHDAMYWYRQDPGQGLRLIYYSQIVNDFQKGDIAEGYSVSREKKESFPLTVTSAQKNPTAFYLCASSIRVGDYNEQFFGPGTRLTVL.

At least ten counts were recorded for this clonotype. The V gene is TRBV3-1, the J gene TRBJ2-7; 8 bases agree with TRBD1. CDR1 and CDR2 from the germline V gene are LGHDT and YNNKEL (reference sequence). With 5 bases clipped from V and 6 bases from J, the junction kept 3 bases outside the gene matches. The CDR3 runs to 12 residues. The CDR3 nucleotides read TGTGCCAGCAGCTGGACAGGGAGCGAGCAGTACTTC. Encoded protein: CASSWTGSEQYF.

The chain uses TRBV6-2 or TRBV6-3 and TRBJ1-5; TRBD1 is a possible D gene (5 bases). The CDR3 spans 15 residues. From germline, CDR1 is MNHEY and CDR2 SVGEGT. V lost 0 bases, J lost 7 bases, and 13 bases lay in between. The CDR3 loop reads CASSYSSQGGQPQHF. The CDR3 DNA reads TGTGCCAGCAGTTACTCGAGTCAGGGCGGGCAGCCCCAGCATTTT.

Many counts were recorded for this clonotype. This chain links TRBV3-1 with TRBJ1-1; D gene unclear. This CDR3 has 16 residues. CDR1 LGHDT and CDR2 YNNKEL come from the germline V gene (reference sequence). V was cut by 0 bases and J by 3 bases, with 14 bases left in between. CDR3 loop: CASSQDLSDIDTEAFF. The CDR3 nucleotides read TGTGCCAGCAGCCAAGATCTAAGCGATATAGACACTGAAGCTTTCTTT. Complete variable domain (other parts from reference TRBV3-1 and TRBJ1-1): DTAVSQTPKYLVTQMGNDKSIKCEQNLGHDTMYWYKQDSKKFLKIMFSYNNKELIINETVPNRFSPKSPDKAHLNLHINSLELGDSAVYFCASSQDLSDIDTEAFFGQGTRLTVV.

This chain links TRBV29-1 with TRBJ1-4; 7 bases match TRBD1. V shed 5 bases and J 7 bases; nucleotides not matched to a gene: 7. CDR1 is SQVTM and CDR2 is ANQGSEA in the germline V gene. The length of the CDR3 is 13 residues. The CDR3 DNA follows: TGCAGCGTTTATCCCGGGACAGCTGAAAAACTGTTTTTT. Translation gives CSVYPGTAEKLFF.

This sequence joins TRBV7-3 and TRBJ1-5, with D maybe TRBD1 (5 bases). Germline lookup yields CDR1 SGHTA and CDR2 FQGTGA. This CDR3 has 15 amino acids. Trimming removed 4 bases from V and 1 base from J, with 11 bases in between. CDR3 loop: CASSCVGDSNQPQHF. Here the CDR3 DNA reads TGTGCCAGCAGCTGTGTGGGGGACAGCAATCAGCCCCAGCATTTT.

For the CDR3, the DNA is TGTGCCAGTAGTATCGAATCGGGGGGGTACAATGAGCAGTTCTTC. It translates to CASSIESGGYNEQFF. The chain combines TRBV19 with TRBJ2-1; 8 bases match TRBD2. Germline CDR1 reads LNHDA; CDR2 reads SQIVND (reference sequence). The CDR3 contains 15 residues. With 3 bases clipped from V and 4 bases from J, the junction kept 5 bases outside the gene matches.

About this clonotype: This may stem from a read error, because a much larger clone lies one nucleotide away. This chain connects TRBV7-3 to TRBJ2-3; D is perhaps TRBD2 (6 bases). This CDR3 comprises 15 residues. Trimming removed 5 bases at V and 2 bases at J, with 14 bases between. The germline V gene has CDR1 SGHTA and CDR2 FQGTGA. CDR3 region: CASSTMGGTTDTQYF. As DNA, the CDR3 is TGTGCCAGCAGCACGATGGGGGGTACCACAGATACGCAGTATTTT.